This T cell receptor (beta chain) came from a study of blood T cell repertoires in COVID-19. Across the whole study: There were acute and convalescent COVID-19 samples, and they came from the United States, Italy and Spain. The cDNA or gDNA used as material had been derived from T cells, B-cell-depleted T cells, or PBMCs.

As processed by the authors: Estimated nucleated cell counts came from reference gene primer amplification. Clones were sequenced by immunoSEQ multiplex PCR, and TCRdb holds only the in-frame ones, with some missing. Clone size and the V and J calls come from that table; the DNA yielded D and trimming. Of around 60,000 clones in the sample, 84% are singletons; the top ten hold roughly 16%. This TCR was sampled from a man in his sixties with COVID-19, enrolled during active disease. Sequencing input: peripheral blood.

CDR3 loop: CASGKTGGFSPLHF. DNA of the CDR3: TGTGCCAGCGGCAAGACAGGAGGATTTTCACCCCTCCACTTT. The chain couples TRBV7-9 to TRBJ1-6, with a possible D match to TRBD1 (6 bases). The CDR3 has 14 amino acids. Germline CDR1 and CDR2: SEHNR and FQNEAQ (reference sequence). The V end was cut by 8 bases, the J end by 9 bases, with 17 bases between. Looking up the rest from reference TRBV7-9 and TRBJ1-6 gives the full variable domain: DTGVSQNPRHKITKRGQNVTFRCDPISEHNRLYWYRQTLGQGPEFLTYFQNEAQLEKSRLLSDRFSAERPKGSFSTLEIQRTEQGDSAMYLCASGKTGGFSPLHFGNGTRLTVT.